The 4 T cell receptor beta chains reported below all come from one sample, sequenced in a study of T cell repertoires in cytomegalovirus infection. Antigen specificity for these receptors is unknown. TCRdb used MiXCR to reprocess the reads, holding one entry per CDR3 protein. Here the sample spans 250,000 to 400,000 distinct CDR3 sequences, 25% being singletons. Material: cultured PBMCs, obtained from culture after CMV antigen stimulation. Receptors originate from a human donor in good health (CMV status not recorded). Some clones in this sample may be carry-over from other donors' samples.

This chain links TRBV2 with TRBJ1-1; D uncertain. From germline, CDR1 is SNHLY and CDR2 FYNNEI. The CDR3 is made up of 12 amino acids. Trimming took off 5 bases at V and 5 bases at J, with 9 bases between the two ends. CDR3 sequence (DNA): TGTGCCAGCAGTAGTTTTGGGACTGAAGCTTTCTTT. Protein product: CASSSFGTEAFF.

This clonotype was counted only a few times. The J gene is TRBJ2-1, the V gene TRBV5-4; D is ambiguous. CDR1 is SGHNT, CDR2 YYREEE, per germline (reference sequence). The CDR3 runs to 13 residues. Trimming left V 4 bases short and J 6 bases short, with 11 bases between. CDR3 nucleotides: TGTGCCAGCAGCCCTTCGGCCCGCAATGAGCAGTTCTTC. Translated, it gives CASSPSARNEQFF. Full variable domain (outside the CDR3, taken from reference TRBV5-4 and TRBJ2-1): ETGVTQSPTHLIKTRGQQVTLRCSSQSGHNTVSWYQQALGQGPQFIFQYYREEENGRGNFPPRFSGLQFPNYSSELNVNALELDDSALYLCASSPSARNEQFFGPGTRLTVL.

The rearrangement joins TRBV20-1 to TRBJ2-7; TRBD1 aligns across 7 bases. The CDR3 loop spans 16 amino acids. With 0 bases clipped from V and 6 bases from J, the junction kept 14 bases outside the gene matches. The germline CDR1 and CDR2 sequences are DFQATT and SNEGSKA (reference sequence). DNA of the CDR3: TGCAGTGCTAGAGATCCCGCTGGGACAGAGAGGACCGAGCAGTACTTC. Residues: CSARDPAGTERTEQYF.

The V call is TRBV27, the J call TRBJ1-1, with 7 bases aligning to TRBD1. This CDR3 is 13 amino acids long. The germline V gene encodes CDR1 MNHEY and CDR2 SMNVEV (reference sequence). Losses at the gene ends were 4 bases for V and 4 bases for J; bases not matched to a gene: 3. DNA for the CDR3: TGTGCCAGCAGTTCACAGGGGTTCACTGAAGCTTTCTTT. Protein product: CASSSQGFTEAFF.